These 3 T cell receptor beta chains share one sample of origin, sequenced in a study of cytomegalovirus exposure and HLA in healthy donors. In the PCR, 60 Vbeta and 13 Jbeta primers were used. The table came from immunoSEQ multiplex PCR; TCRdb's copy has only in-frame clones and leaves some out. Counted here are some 160,000 clones, 84% occurring once; the ten biggest clones make up roughly 2.7%. The sequenced sample consisted of PBMCs. These receptors were obtained from a boy aged 2 to 10 in good health and CMV-seronegative.

This clone has a handful of counts. The rearrangement links TRBV19 to TRBJ2-5; 11 nucleotides align to TRBD1. CDR3 length: 14 amino acids. The V gene end was trimmed by 6 bases and the J gene end by 5 bases; junction bases not matched to a gene: 5. Germline V gene data show CDR1 as LNHDA and CDR2 as SQIVND (reference sequence). The CDR3 protein is CASRGGQGGETQYF. As DNA, the CDR3 is TGTGCCAGTAGGGGGGGACAGGGGGGTGAGACCCAGTACTTC.

The chain employs TRBV12-5 and TRBJ2-7; D call uncertain. Per the germline V gene, CDR1 is LGHNT and CDR2 is FRNRAP. The ends were cut back, 1 base at V and 7 bases at J, with 14 bases in the middle. The length of the CDR3 is 14 residues. The CDR3 DNA reads TGTGCTAGTGGTTTGGGCTCCCAGGCGCGTGAGCAGTACTTC. This gives the protein CASGLGSQAREQYF. Combining the CDR3 with reference TRBV12-5 and TRBJ2-7 gives the whole variable domain DARVTQTPRHKVTEMGQEVTMRCQPILGHNTVFWYRQTMMQGLELLAYFRNRAPLDDSGMPKDRFSAEMPDATLATLKIQPSEPRDSAVYFCASGLGSQAREQYFGPGTRLTVT.

This sequence joins TRBV6-1 and TRBJ2-3; 7 nucleotides line up with TRBD2. The V and J ends lost 2 bases and 4 bases, in that order; junction bases with no gene match: 12. Germline CDR1 MNHNS, CDR2 SASEGT. The CDR3 consists of 17 residues. Here the CDR3 reads CASSELAGGGRSDTQYF. CDR3 bases: TGTGCCAGCAGTGAATTGGCCGGTGGCGGGAGATCAGATACGCAGTATTTT.